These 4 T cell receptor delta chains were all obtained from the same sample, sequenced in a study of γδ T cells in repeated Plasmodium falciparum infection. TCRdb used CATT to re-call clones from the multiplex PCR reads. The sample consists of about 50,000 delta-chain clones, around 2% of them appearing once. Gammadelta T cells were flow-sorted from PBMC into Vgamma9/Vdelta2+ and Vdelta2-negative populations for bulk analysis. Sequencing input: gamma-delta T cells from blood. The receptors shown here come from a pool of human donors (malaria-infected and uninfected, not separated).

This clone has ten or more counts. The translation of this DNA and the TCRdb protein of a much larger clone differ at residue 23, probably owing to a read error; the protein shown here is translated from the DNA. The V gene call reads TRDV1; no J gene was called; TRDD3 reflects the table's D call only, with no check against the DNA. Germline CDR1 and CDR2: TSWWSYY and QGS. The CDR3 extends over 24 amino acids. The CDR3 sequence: CALGDRHANVRNYRGILRADKLTF. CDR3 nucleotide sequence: TGTGCTCTTGGGGACCGACACGCTAATGTTCGAAATTACCGGGGGATATTGCGCGCCGATAAACTCACCTTT.

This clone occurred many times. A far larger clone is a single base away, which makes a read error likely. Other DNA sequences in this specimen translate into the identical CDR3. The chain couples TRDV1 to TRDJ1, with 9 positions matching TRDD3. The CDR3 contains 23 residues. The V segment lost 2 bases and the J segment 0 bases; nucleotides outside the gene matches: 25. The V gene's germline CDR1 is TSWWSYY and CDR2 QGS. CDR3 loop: CALGEGSFPSFVLGDGYTDKLIF. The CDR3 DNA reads TGTGCTCTTGGGGAAGGTTCTTTCCCTTCGTTCGTACTGGGGGACGGATACACCGATAAACTCATCTTT.

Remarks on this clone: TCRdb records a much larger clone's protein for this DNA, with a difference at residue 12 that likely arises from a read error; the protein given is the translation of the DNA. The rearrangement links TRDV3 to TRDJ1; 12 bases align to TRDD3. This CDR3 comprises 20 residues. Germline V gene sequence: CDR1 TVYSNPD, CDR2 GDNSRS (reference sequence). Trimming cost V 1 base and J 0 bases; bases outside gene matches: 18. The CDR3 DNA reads TGTGCCTTTATGATTCCCTCGTACTGGGGGATACTCTTGAACACCGATAAACTCATCTTT. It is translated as CAFMIPSYWGILLNTDKLIF.

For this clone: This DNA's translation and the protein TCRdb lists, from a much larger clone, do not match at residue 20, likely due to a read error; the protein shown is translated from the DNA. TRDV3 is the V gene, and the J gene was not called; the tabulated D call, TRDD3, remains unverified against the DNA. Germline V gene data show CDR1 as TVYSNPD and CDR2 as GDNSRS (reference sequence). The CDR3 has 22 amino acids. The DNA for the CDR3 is TGTGCCTTTCTTCAAACTCTACCCCGTCCTCCGTACTTGGGGGATACGAGCGATAAACACATCTTT. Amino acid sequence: CAFLQTLPRPPYLGDTSDKHIF.